Listed below are T cell receptor beta chains from one sample, sequenced in a study of hypomethylating agent response in myelodysplastic syndrome. TCRdb keeps only in-frame clones here, not all; method: immunoSEQ multiplex PCR. The data hold roughly 4,700 clones, with over 80% observed a single time. Sequencing was performed on bone marrow, taken before or after starting hypomethylating agent treatment for myelodysplastic syndrome (not recorded which). These receptors were taken from a human donor with myelodysplastic syndrome. Both conserved end residues are part of each CDR3. Each record gives: CDR3 DNA, CDR3 protein, clone size, J gene, CDR3 length, V gene, D gene. The D gene is left open where the match is weak. Only some rows state a clone size, as once, few, many or a class for expanded clones.

cdr3_nt: TGTGCCAGTACCCTGGACCAAAGCTCCTACAATGAGCAGTTCTTC
cdr3_aa: CASTLDQSSYNEQFF
clone_size: once
j_call: TRBJ2-1
cdr3_length: 15
v_call: TRBV19
d_call: NA

cdr3_nt: TGTGCCAGCAGCTTTGACGCAGGGTGGATTCATGAGCAGTTCTTC
cdr3_aa: CASSFDAGWIHEQFF
clone_size: NA
j_call: TRBJ2-1
cdr3_length: 15
v_call: TRBV11-2
d_call: NA

cdr3_nt: TGTGCCAGCAGTCGCACAGGGGGGAATCAGCCCCAGCATTTT
cdr3_aa: CASSRTGGNQPQHF
clone_size: NA
j_call: TRBJ1-5
cdr3_length: 14
v_call: TRBV6-5
d_call: TRBD1

cdr3_nt: TGTGCCAGCAGCTCCCTCCCGGGACTAGGAGACACAGATACGCAGTATTTT
cdr3_aa: CASSSLPGLGDTDTQYF
clone_size: NA
j_call: TRBJ2-3
cdr3_length: 17
v_call: TRBV11-2
d_call: TRBD2

cdr3_nt: TGTGCCTGGAGTGTGGGACACCCCTACGAGCAGTACTTC
cdr3_aa: CAWSVGHPYEQYF
clone_size: NA
j_call: TRBJ2-7
cdr3_length: 13
v_call: TRBV30
d_call: NA

cdr3_nt: TGTGCCAGCAGAAGGGGGATGGGGGAAAAACTGTTTTTT
cdr3_aa: CASRRGMGEKLFF
clone_size: NA
j_call: TRBJ1-4
cdr3_length: 13
v_call: TRBV6-1
d_call: NA

cdr3_nt: TGTGCCAGCAGCTTAGCCTCCTACAATGAGCAGTTCTTC
cdr3_aa: CASSLASYNEQFF
clone_size: NA
j_call: TRBJ2-1
cdr3_length: 13
v_call: TRBV7-2
d_call: NA

cdr3_nt: TGCGCCAGCTGTACGGGGACTAGCGGGAGAGAGACCCAGTACTTC
cdr3_aa: CASCTGTSGRETQYF
clone_size: NA
j_call: TRBJ2-5
cdr3_length: 15
v_call: TRBV5-1
d_call: TRBD2

cdr3_nt: TGTGCCAGCAGTCAGAGATACTTGAACAGGGGAGAGATAGGAGAGACCCAGTACTTC
cdr3_aa: CASSQRYLNRGEIGETQYF
clone_size: NA
j_call: TRBJ2-5
cdr3_length: 19
v_call: TRBV27
d_call: TRBD1

cdr3_nt: TGTGCCAGCAGCCCCGGGACAGGGGTGGGCTACGAGCAGTACTTC
cdr3_aa: CASSPGTGVGYEQYF
clone_size: NA
j_call: TRBJ2-7
cdr3_length: 15
v_call: TRBV13
d_call: TRBD1

cdr3_nt: TGTGCCAGCAACGGCAGAGATTCTTATAATTCACCCCTCCACTTT
cdr3_aa: CASNGRDSYNSPLHF
clone_size: NA
j_call: TRBJ1-6
cdr3_length: 15
v_call: TRBV5-6
d_call: NA

cdr3_nt: TGTGCCAGCTCTCGTTCAGCGGGAGACACAGATACGCAGTATTTT
cdr3_aa: CASSRSAGDTDTQYF
clone_size: NA
j_call: TRBJ2-3
cdr3_length: 15
v_call: TRBV18
d_call: TRBD2

cdr3_nt: TGTGCCAGCAGAATCGGGGTCCTCTATGGCTACACCTTC
cdr3_aa: CASRIGVLYGYTF
clone_size: NA
j_call: TRBJ1-2
cdr3_length: 13
v_call: TRBV6-5
d_call: NA

cdr3_nt: TGTGCCAGCGCCGGGACAGACCAAAGGCCCACGACGAACACTGAAGCTTTCTTT
cdr3_aa: CASAGTDQRPTTNTEAFF
clone_size: NA
j_call: TRBJ1-1
cdr3_length: 18
v_call: TRBV5-5
d_call: TRBD1

cdr3_nt: TGTGCCAGCAGCTTAGGTGTAGGGGATGGGGGCTACACCTTC
cdr3_aa: CASSLGVGDGGYTF
clone_size: NA
j_call: TRBJ1-2
cdr3_length: 14
v_call: TRBV7-8
d_call: NA

cdr3_nt: TGTGCCAGGGGGGGTAGGGTTCCTCAAGAGACCCAGTACTTC
cdr3_aa: CARGGRVPQETQYF
clone_size: NA
j_call: TRBJ2-5
cdr3_length: 14
v_call: TRBV6-5
d_call: NA

cdr3_nt: TGTGCCAGCAGTTTAATGTGGGGCTACGAGCAGTACTTC
cdr3_aa: CASSLMWGYEQYF
clone_size: NA
j_call: TRBJ2-7
cdr3_length: 13
v_call: TRBV28
d_call: NA

cdr3_nt: TGCGCCAGTGGGGGTGGCAGTCGGGCAAATGAGCAGTTCTTC
cdr3_aa: CASGGGSRANEQFF
clone_size: NA
j_call: TRBJ2-1
cdr3_length: 14
v_call: TRBV10-2
d_call: NA

cdr3_nt: TGTGCCAGCAGCTCTCTGAACGGGGCCTCTGGGGCCAACGTCCTGACTTTC
cdr3_aa: CASSSLNGASGANVLTF
clone_size: NA
j_call: TRBJ2-6
cdr3_length: 17
v_call: TRBV7-6
d_call: NA

cdr3_nt: TGTGCCAGCGGTGACTCGGGACTAGGATTCCACGAGCAGTACTTC
cdr3_aa: CASGDSGLGFHEQYF
clone_size: NA
j_call: TRBJ2-7
cdr3_length: 15
v_call: TRBV19
d_call: TRBD2

cdr3_nt: TGTGCCAGCAGTGCGACTTATTCTGGAAACACCATATATTTT
cdr3_aa: CASSATYSGNTIYF
clone_size: few
j_call: TRBJ1-3
cdr3_length: 14
v_call: TRBV6-5
d_call: NA

cdr3_nt: TGTGCCAGCAGCCGAGAGACTAGGACCCCTCACGAGCAGTACTTC
cdr3_aa: CASSRETRTPHEQYF
clone_size: NA
j_call: TRBJ2-7
cdr3_length: 15
v_call: TRBV7-2
d_call: NA